These 28 T cell receptor beta chains were sequenced from one sample in a study of blood T cell repertoires in COVID-19. Sequencing used immunoSEQ multiplex PCR; TCRdb keeps in-frame clones, though not all of them. This table has some 140,000 clones, around three quarters appearing once. Sequenced: peripheral blood. These receptors were obtained from a man older than 75 with acute or convalescent COVID-19.

The chain is built from TRBV2 and TRBJ1-1, with 8 bases fitting TRBD1. The CDR3 runs 16 residues. V shed 8 bases and J 0 bases; nucleotides not matched to a gene: 11. Germline CDR1 is SNHLY and CDR2 is FYNNEI. CDR3 protein: CASAPRTGLLNTEAFF. The DNA for the CDR3 is TGTGCCAGCGCCCCAAGGACAGGGCTTTTGAACACTGAAGCTTTCTTT.

CDR3 region: CASTFSLARANTEAFF. The DNA of the CDR3 is TGTGCCAGCACCTTTAGCTTAGCCAGGGCGAACACTGAAGCTTTCTTT. The chain joins TRBV5-5 to TRBJ1-1, with D possibly TRBD1 on 5 matching bases. V gave up 6 bases and J gave up 1 base, with 19 bases separating them. Germline CDR1 SGHKS, CDR2 YYEKEE (reference sequence). The CDR3 has 16 amino acids.

The chain couples TRBV7-2 to TRBJ2-1, with a weak D call TRBD2 (7 bases). The CDR3 length is 15 residues. V lost 8 bases to trimming and J lost 12 bases, with 26 bases between them. CDR1 and CDR2 from the germline V gene are SGHTA and FQGNSA. This CDR3 is CASSRGASARAVQFF. The CDR3 DNA is TGTGCCAGCTCCCGGGGGGCGTCCGCTCGGGCGGTGCAGTTCTTC.

In its sample, this clone was seen a few times. The chain joins TRBV12-3 or TRBV12-4 to TRBJ1-2; 7 nucleotides match TRBD1. The CDR3 is made up of 13 amino acids. V lost 5 bases to trimming and J lost 6 bases; unmatched junction nucleotides: 6. CDR3 bases: TGTGCCAGCAGTCCCGACAGGGCCCATGGCTACACCTTC. Its translation: CASSPDRAHGYTF.

The chain carries TRBV6-2 or TRBV6-3 and TRBJ2-5, with 14 positions matching TRBD2. The ends lost 5 bases at V and 4 bases at J; junction bases unmatched: 6. The germline V gene encodes CDR1 MNHEY and CDR2 SVGEGT. There are 16 residues in the CDR3. DNA for the CDR3: TGTGCCAGCAGTCAACCGGGACTAGCGGGGGTAGAGACCCAGTACTTC. Protein sequence: CASSQPGLAGVETQYF.

This chain connects TRBV6-5 to TRBJ2-3; possibly TRBD2 for D (5 bases). CDR3 size: 14 residues. Germline V gene sequence: CDR1 MNHEY, CDR2 SVGAGI. V lost 9 bases and J 0 bases, leaving 13 bases between the germline ends. The CDR3 DNA sequence: TGTGCCAGTACGGACGACTATAGCACAGATACGCAGTATTTT. Protein sequence: CASTDDYSTDTQYF.

The genes are TRBV7-9 and TRBJ2-5; the match to TRBD2 covers 8 bases. The CDR3 runs to 15 residues. The germline V gene has CDR1 SEHNR and CDR2 FQNEAQ (reference sequence). The J segment lost 4 bases and the V segment lost 2 bases, leaving 6 bases of the junction unmatched. In DNA, the CDR3 is TGTGCCAGCAGCTTAAGCGGGGGATATAGAGAGACCCAGTACTTC. It translates to CASSLSGGYRETQYF.

V is TRBV4-1 and J is TRBJ2-7; 8 bases align to TRBD1. The CDR3 consists of 16 residues. CDR1 and CDR2 (germline): MGHRA, YSYEKL. J lost 2 bases, V lost 2 bases, and 8 bases had no gene match. Written as DNA, the CDR3 is TGCGCCAGCAGCCAACGGACAGGGAATCCCCCCTACGAGCAGTACTTC. It specifies CASSQRTGNPPYEQYF.

The chain combines TRBV5-6 with TRBJ1-3; 12 bases are shared with TRBD1. CDR3 size: 16 residues. J gave up 2 bases and V 4 bases, and 4 bases lay outside the gene matches. Germline V CDR1 and CDR2: SGHDT, YYEEEE. Here the CDR3 DNA reads TGTGCCAGCAGCCCCGGGACAGGGGGCCCTGGAAACACCATATATTTT. It is translated as CASSPGTGGPGNTIYF.

V is TRBV6-2 or TRBV6-3 and J is TRBJ1-6; D may be TRBD1 (5 bases). The V and J ends lost 2 bases and 4 bases respectively, with 21 bases between them. The CDR3 consists of 19 residues. In germline, CDR1 is MNHEY, CDR2 SVGEGT. DNA for the CDR3: TGTGCCAGCAGTTACCCCAGGACGGGGGTTCATCCGTATAATTCACCCCTCCACTTT. Residues: CASSYPRTGVHPYNSPLHF.

V usage is TRBV27 and J usage is TRBJ1-5; no reliable D call. CDR1 and CDR2 (germline): MNHEY, SMNVEV (reference sequence). The CDR3 has 16 residues. Trimming removed 4 bases at V and 7 bases at J, with 20 bases between. The CDR3 nucleotides read TGTGCCAGCAGTTATTCTCCCGGCACGGCGGGGCAGCCCCAGCATTTT. Its protein is CASSYSPGTAGQPQHF.

This clone appeared a single time. This chain connects TRBV5-4 to TRBJ2-5, with a possible D match to TRBD2 (5 bases). This CDR3 region has 16 residues. Trimming took off 4 bases at V and 1 base at J, with 17 bases between the two ends. The germline CDR1 and CDR2 sequences are SGHNT and YYREEE (reference sequence). For the CDR3, the DNA is TGTGCCAGCAGCCCGAGGGTCTGGCGGCCCCAAGAGACCCAGTACTTC. This encodes CASSPRVWRPQETQYF.

This clone was detected once. The chain joins TRBV2 to TRBJ2-6, with 13 bases aligning to TRBD2. Looked up from germline, CDR1 is SNHLY and CDR2 is FYNNEI. The CDR3 has 19 amino acids. V dropped 7 bases and J dropped 0; count of bases not matched to a gene: 9. The CDR3 loop is CASNPRTSGGISGANVLTF. The CDR3 region has the DNA TGTGCCAGCAACCCTCGGACTAGCGGGGGAATCTCTGGGGCCAACGTCCTGACTTTC.

V gene TRBV9 combines with J gene TRBJ1-2; D not resolved. The CDR3 is made up of 15 amino acids. CDR1 is SGDLS, CDR2 YYNGEE, per germline. The V end was cut by 3 bases, the J end by 3 bases, with 15 bases between. CDR3 coding DNA: TGTGCCAGCAGCGCTACAGCCCAGGCGCACTATGGCTACACCTTC. This sequence encodes CASSATAQAHYGYTF.

This clone was observed a few times. The chain joins TRBV27 to TRBJ1-2; TRBD1 is a possible D gene (6 bases). The CDR3 has 13 amino acids. V lost 2 bases to trimming and J lost 7 bases, with 11 bases between them. Germline CDR1 reads MNHEY; CDR2 reads SMNVEV (reference sequence). The CDR3 reads CASSLRGARGYTF. For the CDR3, the DNA is TGTGCCAGCAGTTTACGGGGGGCGCGTGGCTACACCTTC.

CDR3 loop: CASSTREGGMIEQYF. In nucleotides, the CDR3 is TGTGCCAGCAGCACCCGTGAAGGGGGAATGATAGAGCAGTACTTC. The V and J genes are TRBV5-5 and TRBJ2-7; a weak D match, TRBD1 (6 bases). Trimming stripped 4 bases from V and 7 bases from J, with 21 bases between. This CDR3 is 15 amino acids long. Germline assignment: CDR1 SGHKS and CDR2 YYEKEE (reference sequence).

This clone was seen a handful of times. This rearrangement joins TRBV9 to TRBJ1-2; D ambiguous. The length of the CDR3 is 13 residues. V shed 3 bases and J shed 6 bases, with 12 bases lying between them. Germline lookup yields CDR1 SGDLS and CDR2 YYNGEE. CDR3 protein: CASSGLVPHGYTF. CDR3 DNA sequence: TGTGCCAGCAGCGGTCTCGTCCCCCATGGCTACACCTTC.

In this sample, this clone turned up once. V usage is TRBV27 and J usage is TRBJ2-7; TRBD2 matches at 9 bases. The CDR3 spans 15 residues. Trimming removed 5 bases from V and 2 bases from J; junction bases left unmatched: 7. Germline V gene lookup returns CDR1 MNHEY and CDR2 SMNVEV (reference sequence). The CDR3 protein is CASSLGRGGTYEQYF. The CDR3, as DNA: TGTGCCAGCAGTCTTGGGCGGGGGGGTACCTACGAGCAGTACTTC.

The rearrangement uses TRBV7-9 and TRBJ1-2; D is perhaps TRBD1 (5 bases). Trimming left V 4 bases short and J 5 bases short, with 17 bases between. This CDR3 region has 15 residues. Germline V gene lookup returns CDR1 SEHNR and CDR2 FQNEAQ (reference sequence). The CDR3 here is CASSSGRNRLYGYTF. CDR3 coding DNA: TGTGCCAGCAGCTCCGGGAGGAACAGGCTGTATGGCTACACCTTC.

The CDR3 loop reads CASRESGMGNQPQHF. CDR3 nucleotide sequence: TGTGCCAGCAGGGAGAGCGGGATGGGCAATCAGCCCCAGCATTTT. The V and J genes are TRBV2 and TRBJ1-5; D unclear. V lost 6 bases to trimming and J lost 2 bases, with 14 bases between them. Per the germline V gene, CDR1 is SNHLY and CDR2 is FYNNEI. The CDR3 is 15 residues long. The complete variable domain, with remaining parts taken from reference TRBV2 and TRBJ1-5, reads EPEVTQTPSHQVTQMGQEVILRCVPISNHLYFYWYRQILGQKVEFLVSFYNNEISEKSEIFDDQFSVERPDGSNFTLKIRSTKLEDSAMYFCASRESGMGNQPQHFGDGTRLSIL.

This clone was seen a few times. The CDR3: CASRRDSYNEQFF. The DNA of the CDR3 is TGTGCCAGCAGGCGTGATTCCTACAATGAGCAGTTCTTC. The chain recombines TRBV6-5 with TRBJ2-1; D uncertain. From germline, CDR1 is MNHEY and CDR2 SVGAGI. The CDR3 sequence is 13 residues long. With 6 bases removed from V and 1 base from J, the gap between germline ends came to 7 bases.

V usage is TRBV2 and J usage is TRBJ2-3, with D perhaps TRBD1 (5 bases). This CDR3 region has 14 residues. Germline CDR1 and CDR2: SNHLY and FYNNEI. Between the trimmed V and J ends, which lost 9 bases and 3 bases, there was a span of 16 bases. CDR3 protein: CASRTSKGTDTQYF. For the CDR3, the DNA is TGTGCCAGTAGGACATCTAAAGGGACAGATACGCAGTATTTT. Looking up the rest from reference TRBV2 and TRBJ2-3 gives the full variable domain: EPEVTQTPSHQVTQMGQEVILRCVPISNHLYFYWYRQILGQKVEFLVSFYNNEISEKSEIFDDQFSVERPDGSNFTLKIRSTKLEDSAMYFCASRTSKGTDTQYFGPGTRLTVL.

The table lists this clone with a count of one. V usage is TRBV5-5 and J usage is TRBJ2-1, with D maybe TRBD1 (5 bases). V was pared by 4 bases and J by 4 bases, with 12 bases between. CDR3 size: 14 residues. Germline loops: CDR1 SGHKS, CDR2 YYEKEE (reference sequence). The CDR3 here is CASSLYTGYNEQFF. The CDR3 bases are TGTGCCAGCAGCCTATATACAGGTTACAATGAGCAGTTCTTC.

The chain carries TRBV5-1 and TRBJ1-2; D gene uncertain. V was clipped by 0 bases and J by 3 bases, with 3 bases between them. Germline V gene sequence: CDR1 SGHRS, CDR2 YFSETQ. The CDR3 has 12 amino acids. The CDR3: CASSLADYGYTF. CDR3 in DNA: TGCGCCAGCAGCTTGGCGGACTATGGCTACACCTTC.

CDR3 in amino acids: CASSHDRVPNTEAFF. The CDR3 nucleotides read TGTGCCAGCAGCCATGATCGGGTACCGAACACTGAAGCTTTCTTT. This chain joins TRBV11-3 and TRBJ1-1, with D uncertain. This CDR3 has 15 amino acids. Trimming stripped 5 bases from V and 1 base from J, with 14 bases between. Germline V gives CDR1 SGHNT, CDR2 YENEEA.

This chain uses TRBV19 with TRBJ2-1, with D perhaps TRBD2 (5 bases). This CDR3 is 12 amino acids long. Trimming removed 7 bases from V and 6 bases from J, with 10 bases in between. The germline V gene encodes CDR1 LNHDA and CDR2 SQIVND (reference sequence). CDR3 region: CASKSGLNEQFF. The CDR3 bases are TGTGCCAGTAAATCAGGACTCAATGAGCAGTTCTTC.

The chain carries TRBV24-1 and TRBJ2-2; maybe TRBD2 (5 bases). Trimming took off 3 bases at V and 1 base at J, with 8 bases between the two ends. The V gene's germline CDR1 is KGHDR and CDR2 SFDVKD. There are 15 residues in the CDR3. The CDR3 bases are TGTGCCACCAGTGATCCAGCGGAGAACACCGGGGAGCTGTTTTTT. As protein: CATSDPAENTGELFF.

V and J are TRBV5-1 and TRBJ2-5; TRBD2 might be the D (6 bases). Trimming pared 5 bases from V and 9 bases from J, leaving 20 bases between. Germline V gene sequence: CDR1 SGHRS, CDR2 YFSETQ. The CDR3 spans 14 residues. CDR3 DNA: TGCGCCAGCAGACCTGGGGGAGGCGAGGCGGCCCAGTACTTC. Protein product: CASRPGGGEAAQYF.